This T cell receptor (beta chain) was obtained from a study of T cell repertoires in cytomegalovirus infection. The overall study: It can be stated that public TCR beta signatures indicated CMV infection as well as a matching HLA type. Study results and caveats: Pooled public TCR beta family frequency picked out CMV carriers with the relevant HLA. Dominating the ex vivo response were HLA-C-restricted CMV-specific TCR beta clonotypes.

TCRdb fed the reads into MiXCR, producing one record per CDR3 protein. The data show 310,000 or so distinct CDR3 sequences, roughly a sixth seen once. The ends were cut back, 4 bases at V and 6 bases at J, with 12 bases in the middle. Germline values: CDR1 SQVTM, CDR2 ANQGSEA. This CDR3 is built from 13 residues. Of note for this clonotype: Its antigen is not identified.

This sequence joins TRBV29-1 and TRBJ1-4; weak D call: TRBD1 (5 bases). The source material was PBMCs. The source of this sequence is a human donor in good health (CMV status not recorded). Some clones in this sample may be carry-over from other donors' samples. The DNA of the CDR3 is TGCAGCGTTGGTACGGGGCAGGATGAAAAACTGTTTTTT. Amino acid sequence: CSVGTGQDEKLFF.